The 12 T cell receptor beta chains reported below all come from one sample, sequenced in a study of T cell repertoires in cytomegalovirus infection. Their recognized antigens are unknown. TCRdb called the reads again in MiXCR, with one record for every CDR3 protein. Of more than 85,000 distinct CDR3 sequences in the sample, under 30% were seen once. The sample was CD8+ T cells from cultured PBMCs, taken from culture after CMV antigen stimulation. These receptors originate from a human donor in good health (CMV status not recorded). Some clones in this sample may be carry-over from other donors' samples.

This chain joins TRBV29-1 and TRBJ2-7, with 7 nucleotides matching TRBD1. CDR3 length equals 13 residues. V was clipped by 7 bases and J by 1 base; unmatched bases: 7. The germline V gene has CDR1 SQVTM and CDR2 ANQGSEA. CDR3 coding DNA: TGCAGCGCGAAGGGGGCCAGATCCTACGAGCAGTACTTC. Protein sequence: CSAKGARSYEQYF.

In its sample, this clonotype was seen many times. The genes are TRBV7-8 and TRBJ2-7; D tentatively fits TRBD1 or TRBD2 (5 bases each). The CDR3 runs to 14 residues. The V gene lost 4 bases and the J gene lost 2 bases, with 12 bases spanning the gap. Germline V lookup: CDR1 SGHVS, CDR2 FQNEAQ. CDR3 DNA: TGTGCCAGCAGCTCTGGGACCAGAACCTACGAGCAGTACTTC. Translated, it gives CASSSGTRTYEQYF.

This clonotype was counted only a few times. The rearrangement uses TRBV27 and TRBJ2-7, with 7 positions matching TRBD1. Looked up from germline, CDR1 is MNHEY and CDR2 is SMNVEV (reference sequence). Trimming took 3 bases from V and 2 from J; bases not matched to a gene: 4. The CDR3 consists of 14 residues. The CDR3 coding sequence is TGTGCCAGCAGTTTGGACAGGATTACCTACGAGCAGTACTTC. This translates into CASSLDRITYEQYF.

The V call is TRBV9, the J call TRBJ1-6, with 9 bases aligning to TRBD1. Germline V gene lookup returns CDR1 SGDLS and CDR2 YYNGEE. Trimming cost V 3 bases and J 7 bases; bases outside gene matches: 5. CDR3 size: 15 residues. The CDR3 region is CASSGEDRGNSPLHF. CDR3 DNA sequence: TGTGCCAGCAGCGGAGAGGACAGGGGAAATTCACCCCTCCACTTT.

This chain joins TRBV19 and TRBJ1-1; no clear D. With 10 bases removed from V and 7 bases from J, the gap between germline ends came to 13 bases. Germline V gene sequence: CDR1 LNHDA, CDR2 SQIVND (reference sequence). The CDR3 is 11 amino acids. CDR3 sequence: CATIWGGEAFF. For the CDR3, the DNA is TGTGCCACCATTTGGGGAGGTGAAGCTTTCTTT. The full variable domain, completed using reference TRBV19 and TRBJ1-1, is DGGITQSPKYLFRKEGQNVTLSCEQNLNHDAMYWYRQDPGQGLRLIYYSQIVNDFQKGDIAEGYSVSREKKESFPLTVTSAQKNPTAFYLCATIWGGEAFFGQGTRLTVV.

The chain recombines TRBV6-1 with TRBJ2-7; weak D call: TRBD1 (5 bases). The CDR3 is 14 amino acids. CDR1 and CDR2 from the germline V gene are MNHNS and SASEGT. V lost 3 bases to trimming and J lost 3 bases, with 12 bases between them. CDR3 residues: CASSEAQESYEQYF. The CDR3 bases are TGTGCCAGCAGTGAGGCACAGGAGAGCTACGAGCAGTACTTC.

This clonotype was seen a single time. The J gene is TRBJ1-2, the V gene TRBV9; D is undetermined. Germline lookup yields CDR1 SGDLS and CDR2 YYNGEE. Deletions cut 4 bases from V and 4 bases from J, with 14 bases between. The CDR3 spans 14 residues. The CDR3 nucleotides are TGTGCCAGCAGCCTCTCATCAGGAAGCTATGGCTACACCTTC. It codes for CASSLSSGSYGYTF.

This clonotype was recorded at least ten times. The V and J genes are TRBV7-2 and TRBJ1-2; D is unresolved. The CDR3 has 10 residues. Germline V gene sequence: CDR1 SGHTA, CDR2 FQGNSA. The V and J ends lost 10 bases and 4 bases respectively, with 7 bases between them. The CDR3 bases are TGTGCCACCGATACCTATGGCTACACCTTC. Protein: CATDTYGYTF. Using reference TRBV7-2 and TRBJ1-2 for the parts outside the CDR3, the full variable domain is GAGVSQSPSNKVTEKGKDVELRCDPISGHTALYWYRQSLGQGLEFLIYFQGNSAPDKSGLPSDRFSAERTGGSVSTLTIQRTQQEDSAVYLCATDTYGYTFGSGTRLTVV.

The CDR3 DNA reads TGCAGCGTTGAAGAATCGGCAGGGGGCAGCTATGGCTACACCTTC. It specifies CSVEESAGGSYGYTF. The chain is built from TRBV29-1 and TRBJ1-2; TRBD1 matches 8 bases. The CDR3 has 15 amino acids. CDR1 and CDR2 from the germline V gene are SQVTM and ANQGSEA. J gave up 4 bases and V 0 bases, and 7 bases lay outside the gene matches.

The chain has TRBV7-8 and TRBJ2-1, with TRBD2 identical over 7 bases. The junction had 11 bases not matched to a gene; V was cut back by 7 bases and J by 5 bases. CDR3 length: 15 residues. Germline CDR1 and CDR2: SGHVS and FQNEAQ. The CDR3 DNA is TGTGCCAGCATCGACGGACTAGTCGGGAACAATGAGCAGTTCTTC. Protein: CASIDGLVGNNEQFF.

The chain links TRBV2 to TRBJ2-7, with D unclear. CDR1 is SNHLY and CDR2 is FYNNEI in the germline V gene. Trimming stripped 9 bases from V and 5 bases from J, with 14 bases between. CDR3 length: 12 residues. The CDR3 DNA is TGTGCCAGTAGGACCTGGCGGAACGAGCAGTACTTC. Its translation is CASRTWRNEQYF.

This clonotype was seen more than once but under ten times. The rearrangement joins TRBV13 to TRBJ2-5; D is undetermined. This CDR3 is built from 14 residues. In germline, CDR1 is PRHDT, CDR2 FYEKMQ (reference sequence). The ends were cut back, 0 bases at V and 5 bases at J, with 10 bases in the middle. The CDR3 spells CASSLGLGWETQYF. The CDR3 DNA sequence: TGTGCCAGCAGCTTAGGTCTCGGGTGGGAGACCCAGTACTTC.